This T cell receptor (beta chain) originates from a study of cytomegalovirus exposure and HLA in healthy donors. About the research overall: Among the 300 to 400 donors who were genotyped, 81% fell in the genetic ancestry cluster that is associated with self-reported Caucasian donors.

Concerning this clone itself: Its target is unknown.

These donors counted as nominally healthy when sampled, but unrecorded immune exposures were likely. General study findings and limits: Equally common other TCR beta chains were less clonally expanded than HLA-associated ones, a later analysis found.

This PCR relied on a set of 60 Vbeta primers and 13 Jbeta primers. Here immunoSEQ multiplex PCR was the method, and the copy in TCRdb shows in-frame clones only, minus some. Seen here are 180,000 or so clones, roughly 80% observed once, and the top ten hold about 7.7%. V lost 2 bases and J lost 1, with 8 bases in between. Germline lookup yields CDR1 LNHDA and CDR2 SQIVND (reference sequence). This CDR3 comprises 14 residues. V gene TRBV19 combines with J gene TRBJ1-2, with D possibly matching TRBD1 (6 bases). Sequencing was done on a sample of PBMCs. This TCR was sampled from a woman aged 40 to 50 in good health and CMV-seropositive. The CDR3 loop is CASSIRQDNYGYTF. The CDR3 DNA reads as TGTGCCAGTAGTATAAGACAGGATAACTATGGCTACACCTTC. Full variable domain (outside the CDR3, taken from reference TRBV19 and TRBJ1-2): DGGITQSPKYLFRKEGQNVTLSCEQNLNHDAMYWYRQDPGQGLRLIYYSQIVNDFQKGDIAEGYSVSREKKESFPLTVTSAQKNPTAFYLCASSIRQDNYGYTFGSGTRLTVV.